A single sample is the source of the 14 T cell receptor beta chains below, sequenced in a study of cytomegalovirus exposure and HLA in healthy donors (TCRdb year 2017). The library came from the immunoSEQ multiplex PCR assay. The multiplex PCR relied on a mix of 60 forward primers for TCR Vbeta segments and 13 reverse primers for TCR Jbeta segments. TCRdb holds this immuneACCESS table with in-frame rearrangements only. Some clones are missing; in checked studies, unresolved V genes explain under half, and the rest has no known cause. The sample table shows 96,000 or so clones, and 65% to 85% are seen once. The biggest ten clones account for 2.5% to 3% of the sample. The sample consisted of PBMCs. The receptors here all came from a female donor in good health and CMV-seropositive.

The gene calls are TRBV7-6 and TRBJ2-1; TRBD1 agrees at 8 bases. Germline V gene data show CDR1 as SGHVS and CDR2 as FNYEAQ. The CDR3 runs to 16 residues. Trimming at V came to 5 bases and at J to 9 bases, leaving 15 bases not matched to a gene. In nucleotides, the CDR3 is TGTGCCAGCAGCCCCCAACCCCCCCCAGGGGGCGGTGAGCAGTTCTTC. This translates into CASSPQPPPGGGEQFF.

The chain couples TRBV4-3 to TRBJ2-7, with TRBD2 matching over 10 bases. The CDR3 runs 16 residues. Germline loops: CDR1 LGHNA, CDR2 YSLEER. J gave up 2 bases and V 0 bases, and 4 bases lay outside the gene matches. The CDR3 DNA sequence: TGCGCCAGCAGCCAAGATACTAGCGGGGCGCCCTACGAGCAGTACTTC. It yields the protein CASSQDTSGAPYEQYF.

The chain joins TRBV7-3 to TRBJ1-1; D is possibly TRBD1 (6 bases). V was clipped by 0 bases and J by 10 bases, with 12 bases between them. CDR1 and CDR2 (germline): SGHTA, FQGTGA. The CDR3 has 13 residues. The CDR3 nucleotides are TGTGCCAGCAGCTTAACGTTAGGGGGGGGAGCTTTCTTT. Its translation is CASSLTLGGGAFF. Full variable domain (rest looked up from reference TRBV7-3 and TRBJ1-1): GAGVSQTPSNKVTEKGKYVELRCDPISGHTALYWYRQSLGQGPEFLIYFQGTGAADDSGLPNDRFFAVRPEGSVSTLKIQRTERGDSAVYLCASSLTLGGGAFFGQGTRLTVV.

The CDR3 DNA sequence: TGCGCCAGCAGCCTCGACAGGGAAGACTATGGCTACACCTTC. Amino acid sequence: CASSLDREDYGYTF. The gene calls are TRBV5-1 and TRBJ1-2; TRBD1 matches at 7 bases. The J segment lost 3 bases and the V segment lost 4 bases, leaving 6 bases of the junction unmatched. Germline-derived CDR1 and CDR2 are SGHRS and YFSETQ. The CDR3 loop spans 14 amino acids. Supplemented by reference TRBV5-1 and TRBJ1-2, the full variable domain reads KAGVTQTPRYLIKTRGQQVTLSCSPISGHRSVSWYQQTPGQGLQFLFEYFSETQRNKGNFPGRFSGRQFSNSRSEMNVSTLELGDSALYLCASSLDREDYGYTFGSGTRLTVV.

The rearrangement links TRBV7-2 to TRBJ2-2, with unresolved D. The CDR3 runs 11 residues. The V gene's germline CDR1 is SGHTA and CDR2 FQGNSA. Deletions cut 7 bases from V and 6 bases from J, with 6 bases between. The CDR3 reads CASTLAGELFF. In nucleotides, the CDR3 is TGTGCCAGCACCCTAGCCGGGGAGCTGTTTTTT.

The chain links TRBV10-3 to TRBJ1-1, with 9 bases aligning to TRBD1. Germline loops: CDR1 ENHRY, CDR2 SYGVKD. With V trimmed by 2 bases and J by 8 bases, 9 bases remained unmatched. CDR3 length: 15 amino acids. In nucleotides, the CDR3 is TGTGCCATCAGTGAGCCCCCGGACAGGGGTCGAGAAGCTTTCTTT. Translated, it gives CAISEPPDRGREAFF.

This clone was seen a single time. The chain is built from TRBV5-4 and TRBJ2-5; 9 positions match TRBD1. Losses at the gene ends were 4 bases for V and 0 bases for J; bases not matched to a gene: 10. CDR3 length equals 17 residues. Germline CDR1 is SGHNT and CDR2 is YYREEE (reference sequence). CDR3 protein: CASSGSTGTGYQETQYF. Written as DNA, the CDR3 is TGTGCCAGCAGCGGTTCGACCGGGACAGGGTACCAAGAGACCCAGTACTTC.

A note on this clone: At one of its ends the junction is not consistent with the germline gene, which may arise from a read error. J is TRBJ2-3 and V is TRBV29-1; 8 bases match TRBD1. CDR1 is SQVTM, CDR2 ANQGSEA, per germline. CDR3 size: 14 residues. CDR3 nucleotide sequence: TGCAGCGTTGACGACAGGGGCCTCACAGATGCGCAGTATTTT. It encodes CSVDDRGLTDAQYF.

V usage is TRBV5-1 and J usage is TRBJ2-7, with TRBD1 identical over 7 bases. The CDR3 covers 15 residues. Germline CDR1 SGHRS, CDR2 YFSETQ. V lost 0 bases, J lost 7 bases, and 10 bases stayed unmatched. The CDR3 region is CASSLEATGVGEQYF. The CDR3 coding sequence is TGCGCCAGCAGCTTGGAGGCCACAGGGGTGGGGGAGCAGTACTTC.

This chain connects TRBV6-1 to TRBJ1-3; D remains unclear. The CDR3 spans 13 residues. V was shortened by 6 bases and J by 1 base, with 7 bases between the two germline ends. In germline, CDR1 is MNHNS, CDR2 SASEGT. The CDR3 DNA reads TGTGCCAGCAGCCCCCTTTCTGGAAACACCATATATTTT. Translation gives CASSPLSGNTIYF.

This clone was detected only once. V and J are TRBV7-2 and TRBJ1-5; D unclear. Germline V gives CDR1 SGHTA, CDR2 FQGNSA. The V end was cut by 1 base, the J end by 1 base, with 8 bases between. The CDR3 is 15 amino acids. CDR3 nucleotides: TGTGCCAGCAGCTTAGAGAACCAGAGCAATCAGCCCCAGCATTTT. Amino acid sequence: CASSLENQSNQPQHF.

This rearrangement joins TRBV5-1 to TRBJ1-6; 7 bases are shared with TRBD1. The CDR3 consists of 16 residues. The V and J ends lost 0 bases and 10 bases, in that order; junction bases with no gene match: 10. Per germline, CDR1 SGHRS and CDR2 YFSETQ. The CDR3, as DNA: TGCGCCAGCAGCTTGGACGGACAGGCTACCCACTCACCCCTCCACTTT. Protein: CASSLDGQATHSPLHF.

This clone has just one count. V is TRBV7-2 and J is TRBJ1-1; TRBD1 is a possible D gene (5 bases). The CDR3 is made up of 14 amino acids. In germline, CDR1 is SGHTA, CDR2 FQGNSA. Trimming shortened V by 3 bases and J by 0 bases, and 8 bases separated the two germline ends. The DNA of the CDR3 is TGTGCCAGCAGCTTTGGGGCCTTGAACACTGAAGCTTTCTTT. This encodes CASSFGALNTEAFF.

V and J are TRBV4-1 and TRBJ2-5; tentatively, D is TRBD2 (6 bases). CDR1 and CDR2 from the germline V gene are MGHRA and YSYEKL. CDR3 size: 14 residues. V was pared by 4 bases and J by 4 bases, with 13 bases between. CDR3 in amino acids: CASSLRVGGETQYF. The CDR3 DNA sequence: TGCGCCAGCAGCCTTAGAGTCGGGGGAGAGACCCAGTACTTC.